The 12 T cell receptor beta chains presented below share a single source sample, sequenced in a study of human T cells and chemical hapten exposure (dated by TCRdb to about 2021). Library preparation used RACE. These reads were obtained on a NextSeq 500. In-frame beta chains were kept once TCRdb had trimmed the public reads at Q25 with fastp and called clones with MiXCR. Every entry covers one CDR3 protein and lists the most common genes and DNA from its rows. This sample lists about 130,000 distinct CDR3 sequences; approximately 9.5% were detected once. The top ten constitute about 2% of the sample. The label giving this sample's time point can be read as: healthy volunteer bleed at 2 weeks. Total RNA was extracted from unfractionated whole blood that had been collected in Tempus Blood RNA tubes. Sequenced: whole blood. All receptors come from a male donor in good health. Some clones in this sample may be carry-over from other donors' samples.

The rearrangement joins TRBV6-2 or TRBV6-3 to TRBJ1-1; D perhaps matches TRBD1 (5 bases). CDR3 length: 17 residues. Trimming took 8 bases from V and 0 from J, leaving 22 bases between them. Germline assignment: CDR1 MNHEY and CDR2 SVGEGT. The DNA for the CDR3 is TGTGCCAGCTCATCGGGGCCTCCCAGGCCGATGAACACTGAAGCTTTCTTT. It translates to CASSSGPPRPMNTEAFF.

The chain is built from TRBV10-1 and TRBJ2-5; 7 bases agree with TRBD1. The CDR3 has 14 amino acids. Germline V gene lookup returns CDR1 WNHNN and CDR2 SYGVQD (reference sequence). The J segment lost 3 bases and the V segment lost 3 bases, leaving 4 bases of the junction unmatched. The CDR3 spells CASSESGGEETQYF. The CDR3 DNA reads TGCGCCAGCAGTGAATCAGGGGGTGAAGAGACCCAGTACTTC.

The table lists this clonotype with many counts. The chain uses TRBV6-6 and TRBJ2-7; TRBD1 might be the D (5 bases). Trimming took 5 bases from V and 7 from J, leaving 12 bases between them. In germline, CDR1 is MNHNY, CDR2 SVGAGI (reference sequence). The CDR3 length is 12 residues. Here the CDR3 reads CASSGAKVEQYF. The CDR3 region has the DNA TGTGCCAGCAGTGGGGCAAAGGTTGAGCAGTACTTC.

The table lists this clonotype with a few counts. The gene calls are TRBV12-3 or TRBV12-4 and TRBJ2-7, with 8 bases that match TRBD2. J lost 1 base, V lost 3 bases, and 5 bases had no gene match. The length of the CDR3 is 15 residues. The CDR3 DNA sequence: TGTGCCAGCAGTTTCGGGAGGGTTCTGTCCTACGAGCAGTACTTC. Amino acid sequence: CASSFGRVLSYEQYF.

The chain has TRBV11-2 and TRBJ2-1; TRBD2 is a possible D gene (6 bases). Trimming took off 5 bases at V and 8 bases at J, with 19 bases between the two ends. CDR1 and CDR2 (germline): SGHAT, FQNNGV. CDR3 size: 15 residues. The CDR3 coding sequence is TGTGCCAGCAGCCCGGGACTGGTTAATAAGGATGAGCAGTTCTTC. Protein sequence: CASSPGLVNKDEQFF.

There are many counts of this clonotype. The rearrangement uses TRBV5-1 and TRBJ2-1, with 7 bases aligning to TRBD2. The germline gives CDR1 SGHRS, CDR2 YFSETQ. The CDR3 spans 18 residues. V lost 4 bases to trimming and J lost 6 bases; unmatched junction nucleotides: 19. CDR3 in DNA: TGCGCCAGCAGCCCCCAGGGTACTAGCGTAGAGGGTGGCAATGAGCAGTTCTTC. It translates to CASSPQGTSVEGGNEQFF.

This clonotype showed up many times. The chain is built from TRBV11-1 and TRBJ1-6, with D possibly TRBD1 on 5 matching bases. The germline gives CDR1 SGHAT, CDR2 FQDESV (reference sequence). The CDR3 runs 15 residues. V lost 6 bases, J lost 9 bases, and 18 bases lay in between. The CDR3 region is CASSHGLGVGSPLHF. Written as DNA, the CDR3 is TGTGCCAGCAGTCACGGATTGGGGGTGGGTTCACCCCTCCACTTT.

This clonotype occurred many times. The chain uses TRBV18 and TRBJ2-2; 8 positions agree with TRBD1. CDR1 and CDR2 from the germline V gene are KGHSH and LQKENI. The CDR3 runs 16 residues. V shed 1 base, J shed 6 bases, and the junction held 7 bases outside the gene matches. The CDR3 loop reads CASSPQSGGFAGELFF. The CDR3 DNA sequence: TGTGCCAGCTCACCACAGTCAGGGGGCTTCGCCGGGGAGCTGTTTTTT.

This clonotype was counted at least ten times. The CDR3 region is CASSLGPRQGLEKLFF. For the CDR3, the DNA is TGTGCCAGCAGCTTAGGGCCGCGACAGGGACTCGAAAAACTGTTTTTT. This chain connects TRBV7-9 to TRBJ1-4; 7 bases are a match to TRBD1. The CDR3 is 16 amino acids. After removal of 1 base from V and 8 bases from J, the junction contained 10 bases not matched to a gene. Germline V lookup: CDR1 SEHNR, CDR2 FQNEAQ (reference sequence).

This clonotype was seen a few times. The J gene is TRBJ2-1, the V gene TRBV7-8; TRBD2 matches at 13 bases. CDR1 and CDR2 (germline): SGHVS, FQNEAQ. This CDR3 comprises 18 residues. J gave up 2 bases and V 1 base, and 5 bases lay outside the gene matches. The CDR3 DNA is TGTGCCAGCAGCTTAGGGACTAGCGGGAGTGGCCCCTACAATGAGCAGTTCTTC. Its translation is CASSLGTSGSGPYNEQFF.

This chain links TRBV6-2 or TRBV6-3 with TRBJ1-1; 9 positions match TRBD1. The germline V gene has CDR1 MNHEY and CDR2 SVGEGT. V gave up 7 bases and J gave up 2 bases; unmatched junction bases: 11. This CDR3 is 16 amino acids long. Here the CDR3 DNA reads TGTGCCAGCACCCCGGTCGGGGACAGGGCCAACACTGAAGCTTTCTTT. Translated, it gives CASTPVGDRANTEAFF.

This clonotype came up a few times. V is TRBV27 and J is TRBJ2-2, with a possible D match to TRBD1 (6 bases). Germline assignment: CDR1 MNHEY and CDR2 SMNVEV (reference sequence). Trimming left V 6 bases short and J 7 bases short, with 15 bases between. CDR3 size: 14 residues. The CDR3 coding sequence is TGTGCCAGCAGGGGGGCAGGGAGTTACGGGGAGCTGTTTTTT. Residues: CASRGAGSYGELFF.